The present TCR beta chain was sequenced within a study of beta chain features in type 1 diabetes. Trimming removed 4 bases from V and 4 bases from J, with 11 bases in between. Germline V CDR1 and CDR2: SQVTM, ANQGSEA. This CDR3 spans 12 amino acids. Findings of the study overall: In every one of the four CD4+ subsets, TCRB CDR3s were moderately but significantly shorter in Type 1 diabetes patients.

Note on this clone: Antigen specificity is unknown.

TCRB transcripts that were expressed got sequenced, as all of the isolated RNA had been reverse transcribed. Libraries were prepared by immunoSEQ multiplex PCR; TCRdb keeps only in-frame clonotypes and omits some of them. There are a few hundred thousand clones in the sample; around 20% occur only once, and 0.028% lies in the top ten. The chain employs TRBV29-1 and TRBJ2-7, with D possibly being TRBD2 (5 bases). The source is a woman aged 40 to 50 with type 1 diabetes. The sequencing input was naive CD4+ T cells from blood. The CDR3 DNA reads as TGCAGCGTTGTCTCGCCGGGGTACGAGCAGTACTTC. This translates into CSVVSPGYEQYF.